The 26 T cell receptor beta chains listed next were all sequenced from one sample in a study of blood T cell repertoires in COVID-19. The assay was immunoSEQ multiplex PCR, and TCRdb's table has in-frame clones only and misses some. This table has 200,000 or so clones, about 80% appearing once. Sequences were obtained from peripheral blood. The receptors stem from a human donor with acute or convalescent COVID-19. The donor label of this sample is uncertain.

The chain joins TRBV7-9 to TRBJ2-3; possible D gene TRBD2, 5 bases. Between the trimmed V and J ends, which lost 7 bases and 6 bases, there was a span of 23 bases. The CDR3 is made up of 16 amino acids. The V gene's germline CDR1 is SEHNR and CDR2 FQNEAQ (reference sequence). The CDR3 nucleotides read TGTGCCAGCACACGCCGGGCTAGCCAAGGGCCGGATACGCAGTATTTT. Protein: CASTRRASQGPDTQYF. Together with reference TRBV7-9 and TRBJ2-3, the CDR3 gives the full variable domain: DTGVSQNPRHKITKRGQNVTFRCDPISEHNRLYWYRQTLGQGPEFLTYFQNEAQLEKSRLLSDRFSAERPKGSFSTLEIQRTEQGDSAMYLCASTRRASQGPDTQYFGPGTRLTVL.

The gene calls are TRBV7-2 and TRBJ2-7, with 12 bases fitting TRBD2. Germline assignment: CDR1 SGHTA and CDR2 FQGNSA. Unmatched junction bases numbered 9, after V lost 5 bases and J lost 7 bases. The CDR3 runs 15 residues. DNA for the CDR3: TGTGCCAGCAGCCGGACTAGCGGGAATATCGGGGAGCAGTACTTC. Translated, it gives CASSRTSGNIGEQYF.

The V call is TRBV11-2, the J call TRBJ2-5; a weak D match, TRBD1 (5 bases). The CDR3 totals 12 residues. Germline CDR1 reads SGHAT; CDR2 reads FQNNGV. Trimming pared 4 bases from V and 8 bases from J, leaving 11 bases between. CDR3 in DNA: TGTGCCAGCAGCTCCCAAGACAGAACCCAGTACTTC. It specifies CASSSQDRTQYF.

The CDR3 protein is CASSLGGGGSNTEAFF. The CDR3 DNA sequence: TGTGCCAGCAGCTTAGGGGGCGGGGGTTCAAACACTGAAGCTTTCTTT. The chain is built from TRBV7-2 and TRBJ1-1, with D perhaps TRBD1 (5 bases). The CDR3 spans 16 residues. Between the trimmed V and J ends, which lost 1 base and 2 bases, there was a span of 14 bases. Germline V gene sequence: CDR1 SGHTA, CDR2 FQGNSA.

The rearrangement joins TRBV19 to TRBJ2-7; 10 nucleotides align to TRBD2. Germline V gene data show CDR1 as LNHDA and CDR2 as SQIVND (reference sequence). CDR3 length equals 13 residues. With V trimmed by 1 base and J by 6 bases, 0 bases remained unmatched. CDR3 region: CASSIGLAGEQYF. CDR3 sequence (DNA): TGTGCCAGTAGTATAGGACTAGCGGGCGAGCAGTACTTC. The full variable domain, completed using reference TRBV19 and TRBJ2-7, is DGGITQSPKYLFRKEGQNVTLSCEQNLNHDAMYWYRQDPGQGLRLIYYSQIVNDFQKGDIAEGYSVSREKKESFPLTVTSAQKNPTAFYLCASSIGLAGEQYFGPGTRLTVT.

The rearrangement uses TRBV30 and TRBJ2-7, with D hard to call. The length of the CDR3 is 11 residues. Trimming cost V 5 bases and J 1 base, with 6 bases left between them. In germline, CDR1 is GTSNPN, CDR2 SVGIG (reference sequence). The CDR3 sequence: CAWGPSYEQYF. CDR3 nucleotide sequence: TGTGCCTGGGGTCCGTCCTACGAGCAGTACTTC.

The chain combines TRBV19 with TRBJ1-5, with 8 bases identical to TRBD1. Germline V gives CDR1 LNHDA, CDR2 SQIVND (reference sequence). The CDR3 has 15 amino acids. V lost 5 bases, J lost 2 bases, and 5 bases stayed unmatched. DNA of the CDR3: TGTGCCAGTAGTCCCGAGGGACAGGGCAATCAGCCCCAGCATTTT. Translating it yields CASSPEGQGNQPQHF. Full variable domain (remainder filled in from reference TRBV19 and TRBJ1-5): DGGITQSPKYLFRKEGQNVTLSCEQNLNHDAMYWYRQDPGQGLRLIYYSQIVNDFQKGDIAEGYSVSREKKESFPLTVTSAQKNPTAFYLCASSPEGQGNQPQHFGDGTRLSIL.

V gene TRBV28 combines with J gene TRBJ2-2; 8 positions agree with TRBD2. The junction had 11 bases not matched to a gene; V was cut back by 10 bases and J by 4 bases. The CDR3 has 15 amino acids. Per the germline V gene, CDR1 is MDHEN and CDR2 is SYDVKM. CDR3 in amino acids: CATEAGDRGTGELFF. The CDR3 nucleotides read TGTGCCACGGAAGCGGGAGACCGTGGCACCGGGGAGCTGTTTTTT.

This sequence joins TRBV18 and TRBJ1-6; perhaps TRBD1 as D (6 bases). The V end lost 4 bases, the J end lost 8 bases, and 15 bases lay between the germline ends. The germline CDR1 and CDR2 sequences are KGHSH and LQKENI. The CDR3 consists of 15 residues. CDR3 coding DNA: TGTGCCAGCTCACGTGACAGGTCGGGATATTCACCCCTCCACTTT. This sequence encodes CASSRDRSGYSPLHF.

The CDR3 region is CASSLGQGASQPQHF. As DNA, the CDR3 is TGTGCCAGCAGTTTGGGACAGGGGGCTTCTCAGCCCCAGCATTTT. The chain combines TRBV6-6 with TRBJ1-5; TRBD1 matches at 12 bases. The trim removed 4 bases at V and 6 bases at J, leaving 4 bases unmatched. The CDR3 sequence is 15 residues long. The germline V gene encodes CDR1 MNHNY and CDR2 SVGAGI (reference sequence).

The chain employs TRBV30 and TRBJ1-2; D perhaps matches TRBD1 (6 bases). The CDR3 sequence is 13 residues long. Trimming removed 2 bases at V and 5 bases at J, with 12 bases between. The germline V gene encodes CDR1 GTSNPN and CDR2 SVGIG (reference sequence). CDR3 nucleotide sequence: TGTGCCTGGAGTAGCGGGGGGCCGTATGGCTACACCTTC. It yields the protein CAWSSGGPYGYTF.

This chain joins TRBV19 and TRBJ2-3, with a weak D call TRBD2 (5 bases). The CDR3 is 14 residues long. Germline V lookup: CDR1 LNHDA, CDR2 SQIVND (reference sequence). V lost 10 bases to trimming and J lost 0 bases, with 14 bases between them. CDR3 region: CATALEESTDTQYF. For the CDR3, the DNA is TGTGCCACCGCACTAGAAGAAAGCACAGATACGCAGTATTTT.

The V and J genes are TRBV9 and TRBJ2-3, with 10 positions matching TRBD2. The trim removed 8 bases at V and 7 bases at J, leaving 19 bases unmatched. CDR1 and CDR2 from the germline V gene are SGDLS and YYNGEE. The CDR3 loop spans 17 amino acids. The CDR3, as DNA: TGTGCCAGTAGCAGCGTAGGTTCTAGCGGGAGTAGCAATACGCAGTATTTT. The encoded protein is CASSSVGSSGSSNTQYF.

The J gene is TRBJ1-1, the V gene TRBV28, with D perhaps TRBD1 (6 bases). The CDR3 is 17 residues long. The V end was cut by 1 base, the J end by 7 bases, with 22 bases between. Germline CDR1 MDHEN, CDR2 SYDVKM. CDR3 loop: CASSLFAGAGKEGEAFF. The CDR3 DNA reads as TGTGCCAGCAGTTTATTTGCGGGGGCAGGAAAGGAGGGTGAAGCTTTCTTT.

The rearrangement joins TRBV19 to TRBJ1-4; weak D call: TRBD1 (5 bases). Germline CDR1 and CDR2: LNHDA and SQIVND (reference sequence). The CDR3 contains 14 residues. Trimming removed 4 bases from V and 8 bases from J, with 14 bases in between. CDR3 region: CASSTGSSGEKLFF. The CDR3 coding sequence is TGTGCCAGTAGTACAGGGTCGAGTGGAGAAAAACTGTTTTTT.

The chain is built from TRBV30 and TRBJ1-5, with D unclear. The CDR3 covers 14 residues. Germline loops: CDR1 GTSNPN, CDR2 SVGIG (reference sequence). V lost 0 bases to trimming and J lost 2 bases, with 8 bases between them. The CDR3 DNA follows: TGTGCCTGGAGTGTACATCACGGCAATCAGCCCCAGCATTTT. Translating it yields CAWSVHHGNQPQHF.

This rearrangement joins TRBV2 to TRBJ1-3; TRBD1 matches at 9 bases. V dropped 2 bases and J dropped 4; count of bases not matched to a gene: 6. This CDR3 region has 16 residues. CDR1 SNHLY and CDR2 FYNNEI come from the germline V gene. In nucleotides, the CDR3 is TGTGCCAGCAGTGAACGGGACAGGGTGGGGGGAAACACCATATATTTT. Protein: CASSERDRVGGNTIYF.

The rearrangement uses TRBV19 and TRBJ2-2, with 10 bases fitting TRBD2. The CDR3 is 15 residues long. Trimming at V came to 6 bases and at J to 1 base, leaving 2 bases not matched to a gene. The germline V gene encodes CDR1 LNHDA and CDR2 SQIVND (reference sequence). The CDR3 coding sequence is TGTGCCAGTAGCCGGACTAGCGGGAACACCGGGGAGCTGTTTTTT. It translates to CASSRTSGNTGELFF. Together with reference TRBV19 and TRBJ2-2, the CDR3 gives the full variable domain: DGGITQSPKYLFRKEGQNVTLSCEQNLNHDAMYWYRQDPGQGLRLIYYSQIVNDFQKGDIAEGYSVSREKKESFPLTVTSAQKNPTAFYLCASSRTSGNTGELFFGEGSRLTVL.

The chain carries TRBV6-6 and TRBJ1-2; no reliable D call. Germline CDR1 and CDR2: MNHNY and SVGAGI (reference sequence). V gave up 2 bases and J gave up 0 bases, with 10 bases separating them. The CDR3 sequence is 15 residues long. In DNA, the CDR3 is TGTGCCAGCAGTTACGAGTCCAACCCTAACTATGGCTACACCTTC. Its translation is CASSYESNPNYGYTF.

The genes are TRBV6-4 and TRBJ2-7; perhaps TRBD2 as D (5 bases). V lost 2 bases and J lost 6, with 8 bases in between. This CDR3 is built from 12 residues. Germline V lookup: CDR1 MRHNA, CDR2 SNTAGT. CDR3 protein: CASSDHGVEQYF. CDR3 DNA: TGTGCCAGCAGTGACCACGGGGTCGAGCAGTACTTC.

V usage is TRBV24-1 and J usage is TRBJ2-1; tentatively, D is TRBD2 (6 bases). Germline CDR1 KGHDR, CDR2 SFDVKD. The CDR3 is 13 residues long. V lost 4 bases and J 4 bases, leaving 7 bases between the germline ends. Here the CDR3 DNA reads TGTGCCACCAGTGAAGGACTATACAATGAGCAGTTCTTC. Protein product: CATSEGLYNEQFF.

The CDR3 bases are TGCGCCAGCAGCTTGTCCCCGGGAGAGACCCAGTACTTC. This translates into CASSLSPGETQYF. V usage is TRBV5-1 and J usage is TRBJ2-5; D not certain. V was clipped by 1 base and J by 4 bases, with 8 bases between them. Germline loops: CDR1 SGHRS, CDR2 YFSETQ. The CDR3 has 13 amino acids.

V gene TRBV5-6 combines with J gene TRBJ2-5; the match to TRBD2 covers 10 bases. The CDR3 is made up of 19 amino acids. Trimming removed 1 base from V and 1 base from J; junction bases left unmatched: 13. Germline assignment: CDR1 SGHDT and CDR2 YYEEEE. CDR3: CASSLLGGGAGGLQETQYF. The CDR3 nucleotides are TGTGCCAGCAGCTTGTTAGGGGGTGGAGCGGGAGGGCTCCAAGAGACCCAGTACTTC.

The V and J genes are TRBV6-1 and TRBJ1-2, with D maybe TRBD1 (5 bases). Germline lookup yields CDR1 MNHNS and CDR2 SASEGT. This CDR3 contains 14 residues. V gave up 0 bases and J gave up 4 bases, with 9 bases separating them. The chain's CDR3 is CASSEALTAYGYTF. CDR3 nucleotides: TGTGCCAGCAGTGAAGCGCTGACAGCCTATGGCTACACCTTC.

The chain has TRBV27 and TRBJ2-1; D is ambiguous. The CDR3 length is 15 residues. Deletions cut 5 bases from V and 0 bases from J, with 11 bases between. Germline V gene data show CDR1 as MNHEY and CDR2 as SMNVEV (reference sequence). The CDR3, as DNA: TGTGCCAGCAGTCCCTCGCGGAGCTCCTACAATGAGCAGTTCTTC. Its translation: CASSPSRSSYNEQFF.

This clone was observed once. This chain uses TRBV18 with TRBJ1-4, with a weak D call TRBD1 (5 bases). V was pared by 0 bases and J by 8 bases, with 13 bases between. CDR1 KGHSH and CDR2 LQKENI come from the germline V gene. This CDR3 is 15 amino acids long. The CDR3 loop is CASSPPGPRGEKLFF. The CDR3 nucleotides are TGTGCCAGCTCACCACCAGGGCCGCGGGGGGAAAAACTGTTTTTT.